This paragraph covers one TCR beta chain sequence. V lost 3 bases and J lost 0, with 8 bases in between. Germline V CDR1 and CDR2: DFQATT, SNEGSKA (reference sequence). This CDR3 spans 13 amino acids. The repertoire was sequenced with immunoSEQ multiplex PCR; TCRdb's copy has only in-frame clones and lacks some. In the table there are a few hundred thousand clones, under 90% of which are singletons. These data come from a study of blood T cell repertoires in COVID-19. Study information: Researchers got acute and convalescent COVID-19 samples from the United States, Italy and Spain.

Sequenced material: peripheral blood. This receptor was identified in a man aged 50 or older with acute or convalescent COVID-19. V and J are TRBV20-1 and TRBJ1-1; D gene uncertain. The CDR3 DNA reads as TGCAGTGCTAGTCTGAGTATGAACACTGAAGCTTTCTTT. Amino acid sequence: CSASLSMNTEAFF.